This is a list of T cell receptor beta chains from one sample in a study of regulatory T cells in long-lasting Graves disease. TCRdb reanalysed the multiplex PCR reads using MiXCR and keeps one entry per CDR3 protein. The sample holds about 400,000 distinct CDR3 sequences; roughly 20% are singletons and the top ten take about 20%. The sequencing used peripheral blood mononuclear cells (PBMCs), collected when the disease was refractory, from a patient treated with antithyroid drugs. The receptors stem from a female donor with Graves disease. The CDR3 runs from the conserved cysteine through the conserved F or W. D genes are given only for firm matches. The size field is filled for only some rows; it gives once, few, many or a size class.

abundance: .; v_gene: TRBV19; j_gene: TRBJ2-7; d_gene: .; CDR3nt: TGTGCCAGTAGTATTCGGCCGTCCGGCGAGCAGTACTTC; CDR3aa: CASSIRPSGEQYF
abundance: few; v_gene: TRBV29-1; j_gene: TRBJ2-5; d_gene: TRBD2; CDR3nt: TGCAGCGTTGAACCCTCCGGGACTAGTTTAGAGACCCAGTACTTC; CDR3aa: CSVEPSGTSLETQYF
abundance: few; v_gene: TRBV20-1; j_gene: TRBJ2-5; d_gene: .; CDR3nt: TGCAGTGCTAGTCCAGGTCACCAAGAGACCCAGTACTTC; CDR3aa: CSASPGHQETQYF
abundance: .; v_gene: TRBV14; j_gene: TRBJ1-1; d_gene: TRBD1; CDR3nt: TGTGCCAGCAGCCCCAAGATCAGGGGGACTGAAGCTTTCTTT; CDR3aa: CASSPKIRGTEAFF
abundance: .; v_gene: TRBV14; j_gene: TRBJ2-3; d_gene: TRBD2; CDR3nt: TGTGCCAGCAGCCCTCTAGCGGGAGCTAGCACAGATACGCAGTATTTT; CDR3aa: CASSPLAGASTDTQYF
abundance: .; v_gene: TRBV7-3; j_gene: TRBJ1-2; d_gene: TRBD1; CDR3nt: TGTGCCCAAGGAAGGGCGCCCCGGGACAGCTACTATGGCTACACCTTC; CDR3aa: CAQGRAPRDSYYGYTF
abundance: many; v_gene: TRBV2; j_gene: TRBJ2-3; d_gene: TRBD2; CDR3nt: TGTGCCAGCAGTGAGGGAGGAGGACTAGCGGGAGGGGGGGATACGCAGTATTTT; CDR3aa: CASSEGGGLAGGGDTQYF
abundance: many; v_gene: TRBV28; j_gene: TRBJ2-7; d_gene: TRBD2; CDR3nt: TGTGCCAGCAGTTTGCTTGCGGGAGTCACCTACGAGCAGTACTTC; CDR3aa: CASSLLAGVTYEQYF
abundance: few; v_gene: TRBV28; j_gene: TRBJ2-1; d_gene: TRBD2; CDR3nt: TGTGCCAGCAGTATTAGCGGGGCGTACAATGAGCAGTTCTTC; CDR3aa: CASSISGAYNEQFF
abundance: few; v_gene: TRBV2; j_gene: TRBJ1-5; d_gene: .; CDR3nt: TGTGCCAGCAGGTCCCCGAATCAGCCCCAGCATTTT; CDR3aa: CASRSPNQPQHF
abundance: once; v_gene: TRBV7-6; j_gene: TRBJ2-2; d_gene: .; CDR3nt: TGTGCCAGCAGCTCCCCGCCGGCCGGGGAGCTGTTTTTT; CDR3aa: CASSSPPAGELFF
abundance: few; v_gene: TRBV5-1; j_gene: TRBJ2-2; d_gene: .; CDR3nt: TGCGCCAGCAGTGGTGGATCGAACACCGGGGAGCTGTTTTTT; CDR3aa: CASSGGSNTGELFF
abundance: many; v_gene: TRBV11-2; j_gene: TRBJ2-5; d_gene: TRBD2; CDR3nt: TGTGCCAGCAGCCCCGGGACTAGTAGAACAGAGACCCAGTACTTC; CDR3aa: CASSPGTSRTETQYF
abundance: .; v_gene: TRBV18; j_gene: TRBJ1-6; d_gene: .; CDR3nt: TGTGCCAGCTCACCATCACGCGCGGGAAGCAGTTCACCCCTCCACTTT; CDR3aa: CASSPSRAGSSSPLHF
abundance: many; v_gene: TRBV28; j_gene: TRBJ1-2; d_gene: .; CDR3nt: TGTGCCAGCAGTCCTGACTTCTATGGCTACACCTTC; CDR3aa: CASSPDFYGYTF
abundance: many; v_gene: TRBV13; j_gene: TRBJ2-7; d_gene: .; CDR3nt: TGTGCCAGCAGCTTGTTCGGGGGATCCTACGAGCAGTACTTC; CDR3aa: CASSLFGGSYEQYF
abundance: few; v_gene: TRBV9; j_gene: TRBJ2-6; d_gene: TRBD1; CDR3nt: TGTGCCAGCAGCGCAAGGGGGCTAGGGGCCAACGTCCTGACTTTC; CDR3aa: CASSARGLGANVLTF
abundance: many; v_gene: TRBV30; j_gene: TRBJ1-1; d_gene: .; CDR3nt: TGTGCCTGGAATCAATACACTGAAGCTTTCTTT; CDR3aa: CAWNQYTEAFF
abundance: few; v_gene: TRBV30; j_gene: TRBJ2-7; d_gene: .; CDR3nt: TGTGCCTGGAGCAAAGGGCTATACGAGCAGTACTTC; CDR3aa: CAWSKGLYEQYF
abundance: .; v_gene: TRBV20-1; j_gene: TRBJ1-5; d_gene: TRBD1; CDR3nt: TGCAGTGCTAGAGGCGGACAGGGGGGCAATCAGCCCCAGCATTTT; CDR3aa: CSARGGQGGNQPQHF
abundance: .; v_gene: TRBV25-1; j_gene: TRBJ2-7; d_gene: .; CDR3nt: TGTGCCAGCAGTGAAAGTCGAGTGGGTCCCTACGAGCAGTACTTC; CDR3aa: CASSESRVGPYEQYF
abundance: .; v_gene: TRBV9; j_gene: TRBJ1-5; d_gene: .; CDR3nt: TGTGCCAGCAGCGTAGGGCCACAAAATCAGCCCCAGCATTTT; CDR3aa: CASSVGPQNQPQHF
abundance: .; v_gene: TRBV7-3; j_gene: TRBJ2-2; d_gene: TRBD2; CDR3nt: TGTGCCAGCAGCTCTGAAGAAATGCGGGAGTATGGCGGGGAGCTGTTTTTT; CDR3aa: CASSSEEMREYGGELFF
abundance: .; v_gene: TRBV6-2/TRBV6-3; j_gene: TRBJ2-3; d_gene: TRBD2; CDR3nt: TGTGCCAGCAGTTCCCTTCGACTAGCGGGAGTTAAAGATACGCAGTATTTT; CDR3aa: CASSSLRLAGVKDTQYF
abundance: many; v_gene: TRBV12-3/TRBV12-4; j_gene: TRBJ1-1; d_gene: .; CDR3nt: TGTGCCAGCAGTCATGGTCGATGGGGCACTGAAGCTTTCTTT; CDR3aa: CASSHGRWGTEAFF
abundance: .; v_gene: TRBV28; j_gene: TRBJ2-7; d_gene: TRBD1; CDR3nt: TGTGCCAGCAGTTTATCATGGGACAGGGGTAACGAGCAGTACTTC; CDR3aa: CASSLSWDRGNEQYF
abundance: .; v_gene: TRBV20-1; j_gene: TRBJ2-2; d_gene: .; CDR3nt: TGCAGTGCACCCTCTATAGCCGCCGGGGAGCTGTTTTTT; CDR3aa: CSAPSIAAGELFF
abundance: .; v_gene: TRBV2; j_gene: TRBJ2-3; d_gene: TRBD2; CDR3nt: TGTGCCAGCAGTGTGACTAGCGGGAGCCCCGGGGCTAGCACAGATACGCAGTATTTT; CDR3aa: CASSVTSGSPGASTDTQYF
abundance: many; v_gene: TRBV11-1; j_gene: TRBJ2-2; d_gene: .; CDR3nt: TGTGCCAGCAGCTTAGGGACGGGACCCACCGGGGAGCTGTTTTTT; CDR3aa: CASSLGTGPTGELFF
abundance: few; v_gene: TRBV6-1; j_gene: TRBJ1-5; d_gene: TRBD1; CDR3nt: TGTGCCAGCAGCGAAGGACAGGGCTGGAATCAGCCCCAGCATTTT; CDR3aa: CASSEGQGWNQPQHF
abundance: .; v_gene: TRBV4-2; j_gene: TRBJ1-1; d_gene: TRBD1; CDR3nt: TGTGCCAGCAGCCAGCGGTTTCAGGGGGCGGTTGAAGCTTTCTTT; CDR3aa: CASSQRFQGAVEAFF
abundance: many; v_gene: TRBV12-3/TRBV12-4; j_gene: TRBJ2-7; d_gene: .; CDR3nt: TGTGCCAGCAGGCCTGGGACGGTTGGGGAGCAGTACTTC; CDR3aa: CASRPGTVGEQYF
abundance: few; v_gene: TRBV28; j_gene: TRBJ1-1; d_gene: .; CDR3nt: TGTGCCAGCATTCCCGTCGCGGGGGCTGAAGCTTTCTTT; CDR3aa: CASIPVAGAEAFF
abundance: .; v_gene: TRBV5-4; j_gene: TRBJ1-1; d_gene: .; CDR3nt: TGTGCCAGCAACCCGGTTGGACGGACGAACACTGAAGCTTTCTTT; CDR3aa: CASNPVGRTNTEAFF
abundance: few; v_gene: TRBV10-3; j_gene: TRBJ1-2; d_gene: .; CDR3nt: TGTGCCATCAGCGGGCCAGTGGTGTATGGCTACACCTTC; CDR3aa: CAISGPVVYGYTF
abundance: .; v_gene: TRBV20-1; j_gene: TRBJ2-7; d_gene: .; CDR3nt: TGCAGTGCGGGGGCAGGGGTGGGAGGTTACGAGCAGTACTTC; CDR3aa: CSAGAGVGGYEQYF
abundance: many; v_gene: TRBV5-1; j_gene: TRBJ2-7; d_gene: .; CDR3nt: TGCGCCAGCAGTTCGGACGGGATGGAATACGAGCAGTACTTC; CDR3aa: CASSSDGMEYEQYF
abundance: few; v_gene: TRBV19; j_gene: TRBJ2-7; d_gene: .; CDR3nt: TGTGCCAGTAGTATTGTGCCCAACGCCGAGCAGTACTTC; CDR3aa: CASSIVPNAEQYF
abundance: many; v_gene: TRBV7-2; j_gene: TRBJ2-5; d_gene: TRBD1; CDR3nt: TGTGCCAGTACCACAGGGGTAGGCGAGACCCAGTACTTC; CDR3aa: CASTTGVGETQYF
abundance: .; v_gene: TRBV28; j_gene: TRBJ2-1; d_gene: .; CDR3nt: TGTGCCAGCGGGACACAGGCCCGCTCCTACAATGAGCAGTTCTTC; CDR3aa: CASGTQARSYNEQFF
abundance: few; v_gene: TRBV6-2/TRBV6-3; j_gene: TRBJ2-7; d_gene: TRBD1; CDR3nt: TGTGCCAGCAGTAGCCGGGACAGGAGCTACGAGCAGTACTTC; CDR3aa: CASSSRDRSYEQYF
abundance: many; v_gene: TRBV19; j_gene: TRBJ2-5; d_gene: .; CDR3nt: TGTGCCAGTAGCGGGACACCACAAGAGACCCAGTACTTC; CDR3aa: CASSGTPQETQYF
abundance: .; v_gene: TRBV24-1; j_gene: TRBJ2-3; d_gene: .; CDR3nt: TGTGCCACCAGTGACCCCGGCATGACTTCCTCGGATACGCAGTATTTT; CDR3aa: CATSDPGMTSSDTQYF
abundance: many; v_gene: TRBV28; j_gene: TRBJ1-2; d_gene: .; CDR3nt: TGTGCCAGCCCCTCCGACAGGCATAACTATGGCTACACCTTC; CDR3aa: CASPSDRHNYGYTF
abundance: few; v_gene: TRBV6-4; j_gene: TRBJ2-1; d_gene: TRBD2; CDR3nt: TGTGCCAGCGGGCTAGCGGGATACAATGAGCAGTTCTTC; CDR3aa: CASGLAGYNEQFF